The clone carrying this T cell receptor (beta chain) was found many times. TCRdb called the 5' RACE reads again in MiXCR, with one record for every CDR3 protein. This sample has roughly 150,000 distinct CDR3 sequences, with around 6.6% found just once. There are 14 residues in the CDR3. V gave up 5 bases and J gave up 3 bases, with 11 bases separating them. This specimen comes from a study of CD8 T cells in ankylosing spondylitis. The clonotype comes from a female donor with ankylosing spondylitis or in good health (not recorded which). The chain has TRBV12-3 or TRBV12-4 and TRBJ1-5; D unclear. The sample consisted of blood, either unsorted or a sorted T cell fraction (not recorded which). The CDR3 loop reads CASSRPGVNQPQHF. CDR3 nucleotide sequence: TGTGCCAGCAGTCGCCCCGGGGTCAATCAGCCCCAGCATTTT.